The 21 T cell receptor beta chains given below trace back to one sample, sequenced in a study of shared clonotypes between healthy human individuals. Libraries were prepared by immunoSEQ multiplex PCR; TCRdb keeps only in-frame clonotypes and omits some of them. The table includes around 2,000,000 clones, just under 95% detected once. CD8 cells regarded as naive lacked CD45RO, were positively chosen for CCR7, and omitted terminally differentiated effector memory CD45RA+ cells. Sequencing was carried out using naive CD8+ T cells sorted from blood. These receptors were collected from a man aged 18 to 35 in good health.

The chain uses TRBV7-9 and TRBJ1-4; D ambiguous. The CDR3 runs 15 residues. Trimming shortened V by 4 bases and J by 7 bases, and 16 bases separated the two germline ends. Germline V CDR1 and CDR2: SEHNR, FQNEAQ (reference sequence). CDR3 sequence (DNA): TGTGCCAGCAGCTCCCCCTTAAGCACATCTGAAAAACTGTTTTTT. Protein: CASSSPLSTSEKLFF. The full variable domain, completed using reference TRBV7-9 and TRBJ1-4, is DTGVSQNPRHKITKRGQNVTFRCDPISEHNRLYWYRQTLGQGPEFLTYFQNEAQLEKSRLLSDRFSAERPKGSFSTLEIQRTEQGDSAMYLCASSSPLSTSEKLFFGSGTQLSVL.

The CDR3 protein is CASSHSSGQTIYEQYF. CDR3 DNA sequence: TGCGCCAGCAGCCATTCATCAGGACAGACTATCTACGAGCAGTACTTC. The rearrangement uses TRBV4-1 and TRBJ2-7; D perhaps matches TRBD1 (6 bases). From germline, CDR1 is MGHRA and CDR2 YSYEKL. The CDR3 totals 16 residues. The V end was cut by 3 bases, the J end by 3 bases, with 18 bases between.

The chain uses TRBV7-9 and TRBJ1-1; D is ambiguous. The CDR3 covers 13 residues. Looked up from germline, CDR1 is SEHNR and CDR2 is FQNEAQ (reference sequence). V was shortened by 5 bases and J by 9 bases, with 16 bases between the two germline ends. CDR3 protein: CASSPTVGSQAFF. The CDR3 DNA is TGTGCCAGCAGCCCAACGGTGGGGTCCCAAGCTTTCTTT.

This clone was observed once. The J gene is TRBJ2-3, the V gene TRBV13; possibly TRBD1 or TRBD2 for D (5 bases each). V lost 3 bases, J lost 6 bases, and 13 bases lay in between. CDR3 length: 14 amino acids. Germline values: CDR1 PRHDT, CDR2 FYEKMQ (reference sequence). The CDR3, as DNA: TGTGCCAGCAGCTTCATACAGGAGGTGGATACGCAGTATTTT. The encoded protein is CASSFIQEVDTQYF.

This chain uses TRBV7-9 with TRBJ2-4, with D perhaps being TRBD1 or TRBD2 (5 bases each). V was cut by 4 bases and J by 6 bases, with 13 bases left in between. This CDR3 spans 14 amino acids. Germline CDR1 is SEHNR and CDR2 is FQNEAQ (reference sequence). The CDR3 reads CASSSWDRLNIQYF. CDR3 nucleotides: TGTGCCAGCAGCTCCTGGGACCGACTAAACATTCAGTACTTC.

The CDR3 reads CASSVWGSGGEQFF. The DNA for the CDR3 is TGTGCCAGCAGCGTATGGGGCAGCGGGGGTGAGCAGTTCTTC. V usage is TRBV9 and J usage is TRBJ2-1, with 8 bases that match TRBD2. Per germline, CDR1 SGDLS and CDR2 YYNGEE. Trimming took 1 base from V and 9 from J; bases not matched to a gene: 6. This CDR3 has 14 amino acids.

CDR3 sequence: CASSEMTGLNQPQHF. Here the CDR3 DNA reads TGTGCCAGCAGTGAAATGACAGGGCTCAATCAGCCCCAGCATTTT. The chain is built from TRBV6-1 and TRBJ1-5; 7 positions match TRBD1. The germline gives CDR1 MNHNS, CDR2 SASEGT. CDR3 length equals 15 residues. Trimming cost V 2 bases and J 3 bases; bases outside gene matches: 4.

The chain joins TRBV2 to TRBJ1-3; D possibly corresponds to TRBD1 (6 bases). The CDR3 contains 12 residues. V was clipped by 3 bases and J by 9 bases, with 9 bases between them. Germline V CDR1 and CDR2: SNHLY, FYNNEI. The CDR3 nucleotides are TGTGCCAGCAGTGACAGGGACACCACCATATATTTT. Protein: CASSDRDTTIYF.

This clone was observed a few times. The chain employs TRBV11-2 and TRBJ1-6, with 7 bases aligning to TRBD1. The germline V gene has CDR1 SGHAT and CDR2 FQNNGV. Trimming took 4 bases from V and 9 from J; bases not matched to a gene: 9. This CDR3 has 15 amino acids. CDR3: CASSSRQGTSSPLHF. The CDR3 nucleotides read TGTGCCAGCAGCTCCCGACAGGGAACTAGTTCACCCCTCCACTTT. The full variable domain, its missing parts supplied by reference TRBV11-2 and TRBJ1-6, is EAGVAQSPRYKIIEKRQSVAFWCNPISGHATLYWYQQILGQGPKLLIQFQNNGVVDDSQLPKDRFSAERLKGVDSTLKIQPAKLEDSAVYLCASSSRQGTSSPLHFGNGTRLTVT.

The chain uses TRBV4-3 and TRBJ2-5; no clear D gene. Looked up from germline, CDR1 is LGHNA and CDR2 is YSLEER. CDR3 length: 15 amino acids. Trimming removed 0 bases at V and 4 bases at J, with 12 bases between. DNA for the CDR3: TGCGCCAGCAGCCAAGATCGTTGGACGGGAGAGACCCAGTACTTC. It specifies CASSQDRWTGETQYF.

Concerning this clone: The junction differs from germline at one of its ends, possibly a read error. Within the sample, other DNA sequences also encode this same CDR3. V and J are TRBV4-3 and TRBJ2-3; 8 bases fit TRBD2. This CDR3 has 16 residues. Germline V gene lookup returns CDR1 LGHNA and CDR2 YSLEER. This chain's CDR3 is CASSQDLAGSTDTQYF. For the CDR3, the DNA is TGCGCCAGCAGTCAAGACCTAGCGGGCAGCACAGATACGCAGTATTTT.

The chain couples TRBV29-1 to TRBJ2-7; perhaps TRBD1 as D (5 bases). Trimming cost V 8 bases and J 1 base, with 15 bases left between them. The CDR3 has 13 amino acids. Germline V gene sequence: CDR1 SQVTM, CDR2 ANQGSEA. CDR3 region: CSISPRQSYEQYF. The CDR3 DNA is TGCAGCATCTCTCCTAGACAGTCCTACGAGCAGTACTTC.

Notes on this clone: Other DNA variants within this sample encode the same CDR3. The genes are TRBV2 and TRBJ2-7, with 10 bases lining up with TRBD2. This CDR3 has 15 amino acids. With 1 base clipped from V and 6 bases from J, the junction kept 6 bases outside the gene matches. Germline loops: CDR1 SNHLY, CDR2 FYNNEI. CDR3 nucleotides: TGTGCCAGCAGTGAAGAAGCGGGAGGGCTAGTCGAGCAGTACTTC. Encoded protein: CASSEEAGGLVEQYF.

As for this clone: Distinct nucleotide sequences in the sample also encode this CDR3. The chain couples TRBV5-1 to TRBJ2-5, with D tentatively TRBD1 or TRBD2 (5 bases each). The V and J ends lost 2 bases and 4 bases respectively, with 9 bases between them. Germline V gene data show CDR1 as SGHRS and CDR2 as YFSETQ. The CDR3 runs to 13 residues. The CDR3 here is CASSFGTGETQYF. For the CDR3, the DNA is TGCGCCAGCAGCTTTGGGACGGGAGAGACCCAGTACTTC.

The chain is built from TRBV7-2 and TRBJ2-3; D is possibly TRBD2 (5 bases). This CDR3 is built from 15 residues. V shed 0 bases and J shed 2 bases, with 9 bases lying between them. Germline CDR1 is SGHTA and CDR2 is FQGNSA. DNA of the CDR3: TGTGCCAGCAGCTTAGCTTCCGGGGTCACAGATACGCAGTATTTT. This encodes CASSLASGVTDTQYF.

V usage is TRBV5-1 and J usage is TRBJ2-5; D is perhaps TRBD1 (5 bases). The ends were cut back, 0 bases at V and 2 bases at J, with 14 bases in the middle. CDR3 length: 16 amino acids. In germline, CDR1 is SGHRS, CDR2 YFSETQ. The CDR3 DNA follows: TGCGCCAGCAGCTTGGAAGGACAAACCTGGCAAGAGACCCAGTACTTC. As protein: CASSLEGQTWQETQYF.

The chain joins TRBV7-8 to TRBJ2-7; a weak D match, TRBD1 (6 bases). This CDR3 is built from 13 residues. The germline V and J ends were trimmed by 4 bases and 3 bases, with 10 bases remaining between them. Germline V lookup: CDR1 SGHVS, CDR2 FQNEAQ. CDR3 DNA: TGTGCCAGCAGCTACCACAGGGTCTACGAGCAGTACTTC. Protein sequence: CASSYHRVYEQYF. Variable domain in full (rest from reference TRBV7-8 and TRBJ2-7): GAGVSQSPRYKVAKRGQDVALRCDPISGHVSLFWYQQALGQGPEFLTYFQNEAQLDKSGLPSDRFFAERPEGSVSTLKIQRTQQEDSAVYLCASSYHRVYEQYFGPGTRLTVT.

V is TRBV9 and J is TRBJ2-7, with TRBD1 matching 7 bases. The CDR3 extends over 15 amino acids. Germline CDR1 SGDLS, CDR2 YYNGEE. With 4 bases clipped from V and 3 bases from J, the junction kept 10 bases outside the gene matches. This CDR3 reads CASSPSPGQIYEQYF. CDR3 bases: TGTGCCAGCAGCCCCAGTCCGGGACAGATCTACGAGCAGTACTTC.

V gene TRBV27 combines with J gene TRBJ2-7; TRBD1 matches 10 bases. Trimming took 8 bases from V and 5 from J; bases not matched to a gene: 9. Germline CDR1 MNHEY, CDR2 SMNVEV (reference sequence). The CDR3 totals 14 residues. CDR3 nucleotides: TGTGCCAGCGGAAGCCGGGACAGGGGACACGAGCAGTACTTC. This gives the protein CASGSRDRGHEQYF.

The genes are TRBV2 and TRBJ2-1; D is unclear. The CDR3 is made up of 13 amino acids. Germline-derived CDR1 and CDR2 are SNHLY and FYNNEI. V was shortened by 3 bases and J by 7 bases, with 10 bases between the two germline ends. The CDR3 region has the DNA TGTGCCAGCAGTGAGGGCTTGGTAAATGAGCAGTTCTTC. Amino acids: CASSEGLVNEQFF.

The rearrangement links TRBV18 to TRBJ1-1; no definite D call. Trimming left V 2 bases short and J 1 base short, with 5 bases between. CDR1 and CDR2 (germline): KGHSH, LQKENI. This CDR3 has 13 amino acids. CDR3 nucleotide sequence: TGTGCCAGCTCACCAGTTCAGAACACTGAAGCTTTCTTT. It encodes CASSPVQNTEAFF.